This is a list of T cell receptor beta chains from one sample in a study of cytomegalovirus exposure and HLA in healthy donors. Only in-frame clones appear in the TCRdb table, and some are missing; sequencing was by immunoSEQ multiplex PCR. The sample has about 130,000 clones; roughly 80% are singletons. The sequencing sample was made of PBMCs. The receptors stem from a female donor in good health and CMV-seronegative. The CDR3 runs from the conserved cysteine through the conserved F or W. D genes are given only for firm matches. Clone size is not always given. Where it is, it says once, few, many or a class for expanded clones.

v_call	j_call	d_call	clone_size	cdr3_nt	cdr3_aa
TRBV6-4	TRBJ2-1	TRBD2	medium-sized	TGTGCCAGCAGTGACTCGAGCGGGAGTTACAATGAGCAGTTCTTC	CASSDSSGSYNEQFF
TRBV7-2	TRBJ2-7	TRBD2	.	TGTGCCAGCAGCTTAGAGGGCGGGAGAGGGTACGAGCAGTACTTC	CASSLEGGRGYEQYF
TRBV7-2	TRBJ2-1	.	.	TGTGCCAGCAGCTTAATAGGAGCCCTCAATGAGCAGTTCTTC	CASSLIGALNEQFF
TRBV6-4	TRBJ1-1	.	.	TGTGCCAGCAGTGACTCGTCCGGAGGGTATACTGAAGCTTTCTTT	CASSDSSGGYTEAFF
TRBV5-1	TRBJ2-1	TRBD2	.	TGCGCCAGCAGCTTGGGACTAGCGGAATACAATGAGCAGTTCTTC	CASSLGLAEYNEQFF
TRBV9	TRBJ1-1	TRBD1	.	TGTGCCAGCAGCTCCTTGGACAGGGGGAACACTGAAGCTTTCTTT	CASSSLDRGNTEAFF
TRBV6-5	TRBJ1-2	.	.	TGTGCCAGCAGTTACTCGGAGGGAGACTATGGCTACACCTTC	CASSYSEGDYGYTF
TRBV5-1	TRBJ2-3	TRBD2	.	TGCGCCAGCAGCTTGGCCCGCAGCGGGAGAGGAGATACGCAGTATTTT	CASSLARSGRGDTQYF
TRBV10-3	TRBJ2-7	.	.	TGTGCCATCAGTGAGTCGGGAGTCCCCTACGAGCAGTACTTC	CAISESGVPYEQYF
TRBV28	TRBJ1-3	.	.	TGTGCCAGCAGTCCCCCCAGGGATTACTCTGGAAACACCATATATTTT	CASSPPRDYSGNTIYF
TRBV18	TRBJ2-1	TRBD1	.	TGTGCCAGCTCACTCGACAGGGGGCCCTACAATGAGCAGTTCTTC	CASSLDRGPYNEQFF
TRBV27	TRBJ2-7	.	.	TGTGCCAGCAGTGCCTCTAGCGAGCAGTACTTC	CASSASSEQYF
TRBV5-1	TRBJ2-7	.	.	TGCCCCTTCGCGGGTCGGAAGGCTAACTACGAGCAGTACTTC	CPFAGRKANYEQYF
TRBV19	TRBJ2-7	TRBD1	.	TGTGCCAGTAGTAACAGGGGGAACCCATCCTACGAGCAGTACTTC	CASSNRGNPSYEQYF
TRBV7-6	TRBJ2-2	TRBD2	.	TGTGCCAGCAGCGAACTAGCGGGAGTCGCCGGGGAGCTGTTTTTT	CASSELAGVAGELFF
TRBV7-8	TRBJ1-2	TRBD1	.	TGTGCCAGCAGCCGTCAGGGGGGTTTCAACACCTTC	CASSRQGGFNTF
TRBV5-4	TRBJ2-3	TRBD1	.	TGTGCCAGCGGCCGGACAGGGGGCACAGATACGCAGTATTTT	CASGRTGGTDTQYF
TRBV20-1	TRBJ2-7	.	.	TGCAGTGCAAAGCAGGCATACGAGCAGTACTTC	CSAKQAYEQYF
TRBV5-1	TRBJ1-1	.	.	TGCGCCAGCAGCCAACTCGGTGCACTGAACACTGAAGCTTTCTTT	CASSQLGALNTEAFF
TRBV7-2	TRBJ2-5	.	.	TGTGCCAGCAGCTTATTTCCCCCGGCAGAGGAACTCAAGGAGACCCAGTACTTC	CASSLFPPAEELKETQYF
TRBV4-2	TRBJ1-5	.	.	TGTGCCAGCAGCCAAACCCGGGGGGGCCGTCAGCCCCAGCATTTT	CASSQTRGGRQPQHF
TRBV5-1	TRBJ2-1	TRBD1	.	TGCGCCAGCAGCTTGGACAGGGGTGACTACAATGAGCAGTTCTTC	CASSLDRGDYNEQFF
TRBV4-3	TRBJ2-1	.	.	TGCGCCAGCAGCCAGCCGGGACAATTACCTACTGAGCAGTTCTTC	CASSQPGQLPTEQFF
TRBV7-2	TRBJ2-7	TRBD2	.	TGTGCCAGCAGCTTAAGTAGCGGGAGAACCTACGAGCAGTACTTC	CASSLSSGRTYEQYF
TRBV28	TRBJ2-7	TRBD1	.	TGTGCCAGCAGAGGACAGGGGGCCATCGAGCAGTACTTC	CASRGQGAIEQYF
TRBV13	TRBJ1-2	TRBD1	.	TGTGCCAGCAGCGACAGGGGCAGCCTGAATGGCTACACCTTC	CASSDRGSLNGYTF
TRBV6-5	TRBJ2-3	.	.	TGTGCCCCGGGAGTGGATACGCAGTATTTT	CAPGVDTQYF
TRBV4-2	TRBJ2-3	.	.	TGTGCCAGCAGTGGGGGGAGTGCAGATACGCAGTATTTT	CASSGGSADTQYF